These T cell receptor beta chains were read from a single sample in a study of blood T cell repertoires in COVID-19. The method was immunoSEQ multiplex PCR; TCRdb's version includes in-frame clones alone and lacks a portion of them. This sample has 280,000 or so clones, with about nine tenths found just once. Sequencing input: peripheral blood. The origin of the receptors is a woman aged 55 to 70 with acute or convalescent COVID-19. CDR3s include the opening cysteine and the closing phenylalanine or tryptophan. The D gene is left open where the match is weak. Only part of the rows carry a size: once, few, many, or a class if the clone is expanded.

few	TRBV29-1	TRBD1	14	TRBJ1-4	CSARGGQGDRELFF	TGCAGCGCCCGAGGAGGACAGGGGGATCGGGAACTGTTTTTT
.	TRBV28	TRBD2	16	TRBJ2-7	CASSLPGGQWSYEQYF	TGTGCCAGCAGTTTACCGGGAGGCCAATGGTCCTACGAGCAGTACTTC
.	TRBV2	.	15	TRBJ2-7	CASRVDRGDLYEQYF	TGTGCCAGCAGAGTGGACCGCGGGGATCTCTACGAGCAGTACTTC
.	TRBV5-1	.	14	TRBJ1-5	CASSLGRDNQPQHF	TGCGCCAGCAGCTTGGGTAGAGACAATCAGCCCCAGCATTTT
.	TRBV5-6	.	16	TRBJ1-6	CASSAGNTITNSPLHF	TGTGCCAGCAGCGCCGGGAATACTATTACTAATTCACCCCTCCACTTT
.	TRBV4-1	TRBD1	18	TRBJ1-3	CASSHSRQGPRSGNTIYF	TGCGCCAGCAGCCATTCTCGACAGGGGCCCCGGTCTGGAAACACCATATATTTT
.	TRBV4-1	.	13	TRBJ2-7	CASRGGQNNEQYF	TGCGCCAGCAGGGGGGGACAGAACAACGAGCAGTACTTC
.	TRBV27	TRBD2	18	TRBJ2-2	CASSRPLAGGRGTGELFF	TGTGCCAGCAGCCGACCCTTAGCGGGAGGCCGGGGCACCGGGGAGCTGTTTTTT
once	TRBV7-9	TRBD1	15	TRBJ1-5	CASSRGTGINQPQHF	TGTGCCAGCAGCCGCGGGACAGGCATAAATCAGCCCCAGCATTTT
.	TRBV18	.	13	TRBJ1-5	CASSGTANQPQHF	TGTGCCAGCTCAGGCACAGCTAATCAGCCCCAGCATTTT
.	TRBV11-2	TRBD1	17	TRBJ2-2	CASSLGDRGQPTGELFF	TGTGCCAGCAGCTTAGGGGACAGGGGGCAGCCCACCGGGGAGCTGTTTTTT
.	TRBV15	.	13	TRBJ1-5	CATSHRVHQPQHF	TGTGCCACCAGCCACAGGGTTCATCAGCCCCAGCATTTT
.	TRBV28	TRBD2	14	TRBJ2-5	CASRLTSGGETQYF	TGTGCCAGCAGGCTGACTAGCGGGGGAGAGACCCAGTACTTC
.	TRBV4-2	TRBD1	14	TRBJ2-1	CASSRQGFNNEQFF	TGTGCCAGCAGCCGACAGGGATTCAACAATGAGCAGTTCTTC
.	TRBV23-1	TRBD1	12	TRBJ1-3	CARRTGGNTIYF	TGCGCCAGAAGGACAGGGGGAAACACCATATATTTT
.	TRBV24-1	TRBD1	15	TRBJ1-2	CATSEGQGSHYGYTF	TGTGCCACCAGTGAAGGACAGGGGTCACACTATGGCTACACCTTC